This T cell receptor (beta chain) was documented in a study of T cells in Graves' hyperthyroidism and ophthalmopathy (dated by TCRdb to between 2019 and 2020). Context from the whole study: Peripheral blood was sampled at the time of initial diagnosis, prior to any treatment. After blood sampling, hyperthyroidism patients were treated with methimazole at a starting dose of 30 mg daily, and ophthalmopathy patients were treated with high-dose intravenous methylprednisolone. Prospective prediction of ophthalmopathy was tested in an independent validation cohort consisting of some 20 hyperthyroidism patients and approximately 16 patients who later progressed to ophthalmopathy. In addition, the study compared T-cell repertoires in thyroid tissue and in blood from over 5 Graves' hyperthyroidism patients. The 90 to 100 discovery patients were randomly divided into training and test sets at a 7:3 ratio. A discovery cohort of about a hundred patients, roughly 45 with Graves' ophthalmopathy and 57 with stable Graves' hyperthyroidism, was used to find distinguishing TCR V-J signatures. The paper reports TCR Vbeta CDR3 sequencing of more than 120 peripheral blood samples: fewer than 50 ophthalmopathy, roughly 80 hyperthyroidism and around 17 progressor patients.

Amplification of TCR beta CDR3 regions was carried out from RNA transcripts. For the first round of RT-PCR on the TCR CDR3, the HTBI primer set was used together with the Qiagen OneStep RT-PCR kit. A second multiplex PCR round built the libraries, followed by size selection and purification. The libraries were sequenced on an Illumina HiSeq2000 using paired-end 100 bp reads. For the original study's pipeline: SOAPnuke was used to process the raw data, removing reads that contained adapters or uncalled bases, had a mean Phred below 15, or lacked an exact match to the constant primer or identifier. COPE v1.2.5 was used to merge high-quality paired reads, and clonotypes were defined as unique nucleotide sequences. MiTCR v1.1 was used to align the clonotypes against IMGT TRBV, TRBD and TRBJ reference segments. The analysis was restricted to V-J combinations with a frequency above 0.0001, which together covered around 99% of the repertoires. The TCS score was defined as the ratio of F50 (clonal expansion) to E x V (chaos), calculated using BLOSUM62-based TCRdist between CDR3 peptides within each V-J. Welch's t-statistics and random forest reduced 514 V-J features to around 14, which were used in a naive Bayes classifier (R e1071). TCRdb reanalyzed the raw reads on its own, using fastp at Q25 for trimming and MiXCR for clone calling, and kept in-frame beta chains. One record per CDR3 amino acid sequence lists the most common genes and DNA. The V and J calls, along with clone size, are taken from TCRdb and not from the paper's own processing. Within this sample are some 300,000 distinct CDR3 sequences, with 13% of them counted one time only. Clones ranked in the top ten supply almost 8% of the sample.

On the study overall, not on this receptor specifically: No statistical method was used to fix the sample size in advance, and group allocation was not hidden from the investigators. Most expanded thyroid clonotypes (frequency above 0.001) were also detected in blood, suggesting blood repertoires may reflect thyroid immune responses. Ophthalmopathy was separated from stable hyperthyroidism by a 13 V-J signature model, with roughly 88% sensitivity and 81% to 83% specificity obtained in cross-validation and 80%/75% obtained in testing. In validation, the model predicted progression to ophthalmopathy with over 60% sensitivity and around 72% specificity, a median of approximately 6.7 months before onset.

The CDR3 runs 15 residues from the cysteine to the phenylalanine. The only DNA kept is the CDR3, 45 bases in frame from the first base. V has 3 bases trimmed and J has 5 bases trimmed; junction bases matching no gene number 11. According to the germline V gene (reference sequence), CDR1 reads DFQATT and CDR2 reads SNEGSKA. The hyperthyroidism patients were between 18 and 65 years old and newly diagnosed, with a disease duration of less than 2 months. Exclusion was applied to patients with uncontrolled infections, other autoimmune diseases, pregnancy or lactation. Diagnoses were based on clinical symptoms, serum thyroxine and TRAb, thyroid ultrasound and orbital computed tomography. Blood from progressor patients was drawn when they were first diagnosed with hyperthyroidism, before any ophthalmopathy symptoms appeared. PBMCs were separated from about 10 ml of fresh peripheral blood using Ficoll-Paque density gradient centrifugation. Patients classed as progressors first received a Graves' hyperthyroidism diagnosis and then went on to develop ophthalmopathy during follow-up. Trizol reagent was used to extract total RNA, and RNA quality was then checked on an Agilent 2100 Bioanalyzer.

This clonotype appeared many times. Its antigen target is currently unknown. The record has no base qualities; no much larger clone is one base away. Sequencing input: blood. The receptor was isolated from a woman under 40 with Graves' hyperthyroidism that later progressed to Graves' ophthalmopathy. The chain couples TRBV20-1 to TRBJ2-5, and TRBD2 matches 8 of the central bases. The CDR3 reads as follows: CSARRDHGRGETQYF. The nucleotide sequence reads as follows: TGCAGTGCTAGGAGGGATCACGGGAGGGGGGAGACCCAGTACTTC.